These 15 T cell receptor beta chains were all obtained from the same sample, sequenced in a study of T-cell reconstitution after alpha-beta-depleted transplantation in children. No antigen has been identified for these receptors. Library preparation (for TCRbeta) was performed with unique molecular identifiers. TCRdb independently ran MiXCR on the PCR reads; one entry per CDR3 protein. The sample records 250,000 to 300,000 distinct CDR3 sequences, approximately 7.3% being singletons. Broader study findings: Fresh T-cell production supplied most of the T-cell counts and diversity seen one year after transplant.

The sequencing here drew on peripheral blood, taken 360 days after TCRalphabeta/CD19-depleted stem cell transplant. Receptor source: a female patient younger than 10 who had a stem cell transplant for Fanconi anemia, so the T cells may come from the graft donor.

The V gene is TRBV20-1, the J gene TRBJ2-1, with a weak D call TRBD1 (6 bases). CDR1 is DFQATT and CDR2 is SNEGSKA in the germline V gene (reference sequence). V was pared by 4 bases and J by 4 bases, with 11 bases between. The length of the CDR3 is 13 residues. The CDR3 sequence is CSAIRDKYNEQFF. In nucleotides, the CDR3 is TGCAGTGCTATCCGGGACAAATACAATGAGCAGTTCTTC.

This clonotype was seen more than once but under ten times. V and J are TRBV5-6 and TRBJ1-5, with D unresolved. Trimming cost V 0 bases and J 1 base, with 8 bases left between them. Germline CDR1 and CDR2: SGHDT and YYEEEE. This CDR3 comprises 15 residues. Here the CDR3 DNA reads TGTGCCAGCAGCTTGGGACCAGAAAGCAATCAGCCCCAGCATTTT. Translated, it gives CASSLGPESNQPQHF.

The chain has TRBV21-1 and TRBJ1-2; the DNA was not compared with TRBD1, the D call given in the table. TRBV21-1 is deemed a pseudogene. The CDR3 sequence is 10 residues long. The CDR3 region is CATGGNGYTF. The DNA for the CDR3 is TGTGCAACAGGGGGCAATGGCTACACCTTC.

The chain links TRBV25-1 to TRBJ1-1, with TRBD1 identical over 8 bases. CDR1 MGHDK and CDR2 SYGVNS come from the germline V gene. V was clipped by 3 bases and J by 5 bases; unmatched bases: 8. The CDR3 length is 15 residues. The CDR3 nucleotides are TGTGCCAGCAGTGATTTAGGACAGGGAAGGACTGAAGCTTTCTTT. Amino acids: CASSDLGQGRTEAFF.

The sample holds many counts of this clonotype. The chain carries TRBV10-3 and TRBJ2-6, with D perhaps matching TRBD1 or TRBD2 (5 bases each). The ends were cut back, 2 bases at V and 2 bases at J, with 7 bases in the middle. The CDR3 is 15 amino acids. The germline V gene encodes CDR1 ENHRY and CDR2 SYGVKD. The CDR3 loop is CAISELGAGANVLTF. The CDR3 nucleotides are TGTGCCATCAGTGAGCTGGGGGCTGGGGCCAACGTCCTGACTTTC.

The V call is TRBV20-1, the J call TRBJ1-6; 8 nucleotides line up with TRBD1. CDR3 length: 19 amino acids. V gave up 1 base and J gave up 0 bases; unmatched junction bases: 11. Germline V gene sequence: CDR1 DFQATT, CDR2 SNEGSKA (reference sequence). CDR3 amino acids: CSARGTGFRKSSYNSPLHF. DNA for the CDR3: TGCAGTGCTAGAGGGACAGGGTTTAGGAAAAGCTCCTATAATTCACCCCTCCACTTT.

In its sample, this clonotype was seen a few times. The chain carries TRBV10-3 and TRBJ1-1, with 10 bases identical to TRBD1. The germline CDR1 and CDR2 sequences are ENHRY and SYGVKD. Germline trimming cut 8 bases from V and 5 bases from J; bases unmatched to any gene: 8. The CDR3 runs to 14 residues. CDR3 bases: TGTGCCATCGGGACAGGGGAGGGAGAGACTGAAGCTTTCTTT. Translating it yields CAIGTGEGETEAFF.

The chain recombines TRBV20-1 with TRBJ2-7; D remains unclear. Between the trimmed V and J ends, which lost 1 base and 6 bases, there was a span of 13 bases. This CDR3 spans 13 amino acids. Germline-derived CDR1 and CDR2 are DFQATT and SNEGSKA (reference sequence). As DNA, the CDR3 is TGCAGTGCTAGAGCCACTCTCCAGCGCGAGCAGTACTTC. Amino acids: CSARATLQREQYF.

This clonotype came up many times. The chain joins TRBV27 to TRBJ2-7; 8 nucleotides match TRBD1. Germline V CDR1 and CDR2: MNHEY, SMNVEV (reference sequence). V lost 2 bases, J lost 0 bases, and 9 bases stayed unmatched. CDR3 length equals 17 residues. CDR3 DNA: TGTGCCAGCAGTTTAAGAACAGGGGGTGCCACCTCCTACGAGCAGTACTTC. It yields the protein CASSLRTGGATSYEQYF.

The chain couples TRBV4-3 to TRBJ2-3; 7 bases map to TRBD2. The CDR3 loop spans 18 amino acids. The V gene end was trimmed by 1 base and the J gene end by 2 bases; junction bases not matched to a gene: 12. CDR1 and CDR2 (germline): LGHNA, YSLEER. The CDR3 loop reads CASSQGPVAGELTDTQYF. The CDR3 nucleotides read TGCGCCAGCAGCCAAGGGCCCGTGGCGGGGGAACTCACAGATACGCAGTATTTT.

This clonotype was found a few times. J is TRBJ2-1 and V is TRBV6-5; D is possibly TRBD2 (7 bases). This CDR3 comprises 14 residues. Trimming took off 7 bases at V and 6 bases at J, with 16 bases between the two ends. Germline V gene lookup returns CDR1 MNHEY and CDR2 SVGAGI. The CDR3 reads CASTWGGYSNEQFF. In DNA, the CDR3 is TGTGCCAGCACTTGGGGGGGCTACTCCAATGAGCAGTTCTTC.

This clonotype has a count of ten or more. The rearrangement uses TRBV11-2 and TRBJ2-7; 8 nucleotides line up with TRBD1. This CDR3 contains 16 residues. In germline, CDR1 is SGHAT, CDR2 FQNNGV. The trim removed 0 bases at V and 6 bases at J, leaving 10 bases unmatched. CDR3 sequence: CASSLEPGGSSREQYF. Here the CDR3 DNA reads TGTGCCAGCAGCTTAGAGCCAGGGGGCAGTTCACGCGAGCAGTACTTC.

This clonotype was detected many times. J is TRBJ2-7 and V is TRBV12-3 or TRBV12-4, with D tentatively TRBD1 (5 bases). Between the trimmed V and J ends, which lost 5 bases and 2 bases, there was a span of 13 bases. This CDR3 has 14 amino acids. The CDR3 loop reads CASSRVRQTYEQYF. The CDR3 DNA is TGTGCCAGCAGTCGCGTGCGACAGACCTACGAGCAGTACTTC.

This clonotype was found many times. The rearrangement uses TRBV9 and TRBJ2-1, with 10 bases that match TRBD2. The V and J ends lost 0 bases and 4 bases, in that order; junction bases with no gene match: 10. Germline CDR1 and CDR2: SGDLS and YYNGEE. CDR3 length: 18 amino acids. CDR3 amino acids: CASSVGGRTSGPYNEQFF. The DNA of the CDR3 is TGTGCCAGCAGCGTAGGGGGGCGGACTAGCGGACCTTACAATGAGCAGTTCTTC.

This clonotype was detected many times. The genes are TRBV6-2 or TRBV6-3 and TRBJ1-1; D is ambiguous. V lost 10 bases, J lost 0 bases, and 12 bases lay in between. The CDR3 contains 13 residues. Germline CDR1 and CDR2: MNHEY and SVGEGT. The CDR3 region has the DNA TGTGCCACCTCACCCGGGATGAACACTGAAGCTTTCTTT. This sequence encodes CATSPGMNTEAFF.